Listed below are T cell receptor beta chains from one sample, sequenced in a study of monozygotic twins with cystic fibrosis. Profiled with immunoSEQ multiplex PCR; TCRdb holds only in-frame clones, not every one. The sample lists about 29,000 clones, over 80% occurring once. The sequenced sample consisted of blood. These TCRs come from a girl aged 2-10 years with cystic fibrosis. Each CDR3 is given with its conserved first and last residue. D genes are given only for firm matches. Not every row has a clone size; where given, it reads once, few, many or a size class.

D gene: NA; clone size: once; J gene: TRBJ1-2; V gene: TRBV9; CDR3 protein: CASSAVSGYTF; CDR3 DNA: TGTGCCAGCAGCGCCGTGAGCGGCTACACCTTC
D gene: NA; clone size: NA; J gene: TRBJ2-7; V gene: TRBV7-9; CDR3 protein: CASSLIYEQYF; CDR3 DNA: TGTGCCAGCAGCCTAATCTACGAGCAGTACTTC
D gene: NA; clone size: NA; J gene: TRBJ2-7; V gene: TRBV21-1; CDR3 protein: CASTSLVLRVGSYEQYF; CDR3 DNA: TGTGCCAGCACCTCTTTAGTTTTGAGGGTTGGATCCTACGAGCAGTACTTC
D gene: NA; clone size: NA; J gene: TRBJ2-3; V gene: TRBV19; CDR3 protein: CASSTFSPPDTQYF; CDR3 DNA: TGTGCCAGTAGTACCTTTAGTCCTCCAGATACGCAGTATTTT
D gene: NA; clone size: few; J gene: TRBJ1-1; V gene: TRBV6-5; CDR3 protein: CASSYPTSGNTEAFF; CDR3 DNA: TGTGCCAGCAGTTACCCTACATCGGGGAACACTGAAGCTTTCTTT
D gene: NA; clone size: NA; J gene: TRBJ2-1; V gene: TRBV5-5; CDR3 protein: CASSLVGTGNNEQFF; CDR3 DNA: TGTGCCAGCAGCTTGGTCGGGACGGGCAACAATGAGCAGTTCTTC
D gene: TRBD2; clone size: NA; J gene: TRBJ2-5; V gene: TRBV6-6; CDR3 protein: CASSLAGRQETQYF; CDR3 DNA: TGTGCCAGCAGTTTAGCGGGAAGACAAGAGACCCAGTACTTC
D gene: NA; clone size: NA; J gene: TRBJ2-5; V gene: TRBV2; CDR3 protein: CASSKDGARNQETQYF; CDR3 DNA: TGTGCCAGCAGCAAAGACGGGGCCCGAAATCAAGAGACCCAGTACTTC
D gene: NA; clone size: NA; J gene: TRBJ1-4; V gene: TRBV4-2; CDR3 protein: CASSQDWGSPTNEKLFF; CDR3 DNA: TGTGCCAGCAGCCAAGATTGGGGATCACCAACTAATGAAAAACTGTTTTTT
D gene: NA; clone size: NA; J gene: TRBJ2-5; V gene: TRBV11-1; CDR3 protein: CASSLIWGKETQYF; CDR3 DNA: TGTGCCAGCAGCCTGATTTGGGGTAAAGAGACCCAGTACTTC
D gene: TRBD2; clone size: NA; J gene: TRBJ2-7; V gene: TRBV9; CDR3 protein: CASSTAGGYSYEQYF; CDR3 DNA: TGTGCCAGCAGTACGGCGGGAGGGTACTCCTACGAGCAGTACTTC
D gene: NA; clone size: NA; J gene: TRBJ2-5; V gene: TRBV6-6; CDR3 protein: CASSNRQKETQYF; CDR3 DNA: TGTGCCAGCAGTAACCGACAGAAGGAGACCCAGTACTTC
D gene: NA; clone size: NA; J gene: TRBJ2-7; V gene: TRBV4-1; CDR3 protein: CASSPLRSHNEQYF; CDR3 DNA: TGCGCCAGCAGCCCTTTACGGTCGCACAACGAGCAGTACTTC
D gene: NA; clone size: NA; J gene: TRBJ2-3; V gene: TRBV6-5; CDR3 protein: CASSSYGSTDTQYF; CDR3 DNA: TGTGCCAGCAGTTCGTATGGAAGCACAGATACGCAGTATTTT
D gene: NA; clone size: NA; J gene: TRBJ1-5; V gene: TRBV30; CDR3 protein: CAWSVLGGYQPQHF; CDR3 DNA: TGTGCCTGGAGTGTACTAGGAGGGTATCAGCCCCAGCATTTT
D gene: NA; clone size: NA; J gene: TRBJ1-1; V gene: TRBV19; CDR3 protein: CASSHLGGNTEAFF; CDR3 DNA: TGTGCCAGTAGTCATCTCGGCGGCAACACTGAAGCTTTCTTT
D gene: TRBD1; clone size: few; J gene: TRBJ2-7; V gene: TRBV5-1; CDR3 protein: CASSLGTGHLYEQYF; CDR3 DNA: TGCGCCAGCAGCTTGGGGACAGGGCACCTCTACGAGCAGTACTTC
D gene: NA; clone size: NA; J gene: TRBJ2-1; V gene: TRBV19; CDR3 protein: CASSILGWGYNEQFF; CDR3 DNA: TGTGCCAGTAGTATACTAGGGTGGGGCTACAATGAGCAGTTCTTC
D gene: NA; clone size: NA; J gene: TRBJ1-1; V gene: TRBV28; CDR3 protein: CASSLFPRPEAFF; CDR3 DNA: TGTGCCAGCAGTTTATTCCCGCGTCCTGAAGCTTTCTTT
D gene: NA; clone size: NA; J gene: TRBJ1-1; V gene: TRBV30; CDR3 protein: CAWKARVNTEAFF; CDR3 DNA: TGTGCCTGGAAGGCTAGGGTTAACACTGAAGCTTTCTTT
D gene: NA; clone size: NA; J gene: TRBJ2-7; V gene: TRBV27; CDR3 protein: CASSLSGSGEQYF; CDR3 DNA: TGTGCCAGCAGTTTATCGGGATCTGGCGAGCAGTACTTC
D gene: NA; clone size: NA; J gene: TRBJ2-7; V gene: TRBV6-1; CDR3 protein: CASKNREYYEQYF; CDR3 DNA: TGTGCCAGCAAAAACAGGGAGTACTACGAGCAGTACTTC
D gene: TRBD1; clone size: NA; J gene: TRBJ1-1; V gene: TRBV5-6; CDR3 protein: CASSLSQGAFTEAFF; CDR3 DNA: TGTGCCAGCAGCTTGTCTCAGGGGGCGTTCACTGAAGCTTTCTTT
D gene: NA; clone size: few; J gene: TRBJ1-1; V gene: TRBV5-1; CDR3 protein: CASSPSWGTEAFF; CDR3 DNA: TGCGCCAGCAGCCCCTCTTGGGGCACTGAAGCTTTCTTT